The present T cell receptor (beta chain) was sequenced within a study of shared clonotypes between healthy human individuals. The assay was run at deep level. Profiled with immunoSEQ multiplex PCR; TCRdb holds only in-frame clones, not every one. The table lists over a million clones, over 95% of them singletons, with approximately 1.2% in the top ten. V shed 3 bases and J shed 3 bases, with 12 bases lying between them. Germline V lookup: CDR1 LNHDA, CDR2 SQIVND (reference sequence). CDR3 length: 14 amino acids. The sequenced sample was naive CD4+ T cells sorted from blood. Sample subset: CD45RA+ positively selected. The chain has TRBV19 and TRBJ2-7; weak D call: TRBD1 (6 bases). The clonotype comes from a man aged 30-40 years in good health. The CDR3 reads CASSILGTHYEQYF. In DNA, the CDR3 is TGTGCCAGTAGTATCCTCGGGACACACTACGAGCAGTACTTC.